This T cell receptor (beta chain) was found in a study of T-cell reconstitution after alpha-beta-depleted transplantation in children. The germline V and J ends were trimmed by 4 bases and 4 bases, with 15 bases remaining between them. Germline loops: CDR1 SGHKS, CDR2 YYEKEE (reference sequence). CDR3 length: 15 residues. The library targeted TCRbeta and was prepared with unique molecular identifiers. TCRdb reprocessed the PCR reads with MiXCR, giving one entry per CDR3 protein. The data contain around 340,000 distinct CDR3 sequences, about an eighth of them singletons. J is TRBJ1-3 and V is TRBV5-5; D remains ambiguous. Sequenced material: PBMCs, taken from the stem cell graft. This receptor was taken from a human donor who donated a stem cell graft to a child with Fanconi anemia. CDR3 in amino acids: CASSPGWSSGNTIYF. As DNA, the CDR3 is TGTGCCAGCAGCCCGGGCTGGTCTTCCGGAAACACCATATATTTT. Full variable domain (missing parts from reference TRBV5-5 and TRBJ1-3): DAGVTQSPTHLIKTRGQQVTLRCSPISGHKSVSWYQQVLGQGPQFIFQYYEKEERGRGNFPDRFSARQFPNYSSELNVNALLLGDSALYLCASSPGWSSGNTIYFGEGSWLTVV.